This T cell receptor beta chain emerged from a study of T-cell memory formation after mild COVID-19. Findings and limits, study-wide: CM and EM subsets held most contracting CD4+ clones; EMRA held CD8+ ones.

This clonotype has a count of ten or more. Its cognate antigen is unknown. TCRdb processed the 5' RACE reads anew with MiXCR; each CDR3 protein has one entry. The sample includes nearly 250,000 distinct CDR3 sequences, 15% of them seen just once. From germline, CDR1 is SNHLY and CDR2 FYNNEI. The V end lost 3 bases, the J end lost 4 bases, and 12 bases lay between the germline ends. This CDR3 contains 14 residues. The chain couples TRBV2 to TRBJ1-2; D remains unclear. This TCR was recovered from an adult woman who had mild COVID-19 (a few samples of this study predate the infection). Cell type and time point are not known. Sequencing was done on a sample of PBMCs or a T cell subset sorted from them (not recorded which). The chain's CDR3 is CASSDTPEAYGYTF. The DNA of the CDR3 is TGTGCCAGCAGTGATACCCCGGAAGCCTATGGCTACACCTTC.